This T cell receptor beta chain was found in a study of blood T cell repertoires in COVID-19. Libraries were prepared by immunoSEQ multiplex PCR; TCRdb keeps only in-frame clonotypes and omits some of them. Here the sample spans roughly 97,000 clones, approximately 88% being singletons. Looked up from germline, CDR1 is SQVTM and CDR2 is ANQGSEA. The CDR3 has 11 residues. The germline V and J ends were trimmed by 5 bases and 5 bases, with 8 bases remaining between them. This chain connects TRBV29-1 to TRBJ2-3; D is ambiguous. The sequence was collected from a man aged 55 to 70 with acute or convalescent COVID-19. The sequencing input was peripheral blood. The CDR3 nucleotides read TGCAGCGTTTCCTATGGAGATACGCAGTATTTT. It encodes CSVSYGDTQYF.